Given below is one TCR beta chain in context. Germline V gene data show CDR1 as SNHLY and CDR2 as FYNNEI. After removal of 5 bases from V and 7 bases from J, the junction contained 2 bases not matched to a gene. This CDR3 spans 14 amino acids. The data were obtained in a study of OX40 agonist ivuxolimab in advanced cancers. Produced via immunoSEQ multiplex PCR; TCRdb's table is partial and in-frame only. This table has some 40,000 clones, over 60% appearing once. This receptor was obtained from an adult with an advanced solid tumor such as melanoma, head and neck, liver or kidney cancer. The V gene is TRBV2, the J gene TRBJ1-4, with 12 bases that match TRBD1. The sequencing used CD4+ or CD8+ T cells sorted from blood, collected in a trial of the OX40 agonist ivuxolimab. The DNA for the CDR3 is TGTGCCAGCAGTAGGGACAGGGGGCGTGAAAAACTGTTTTTT. Its translation: CASSRDRGREKLFF.